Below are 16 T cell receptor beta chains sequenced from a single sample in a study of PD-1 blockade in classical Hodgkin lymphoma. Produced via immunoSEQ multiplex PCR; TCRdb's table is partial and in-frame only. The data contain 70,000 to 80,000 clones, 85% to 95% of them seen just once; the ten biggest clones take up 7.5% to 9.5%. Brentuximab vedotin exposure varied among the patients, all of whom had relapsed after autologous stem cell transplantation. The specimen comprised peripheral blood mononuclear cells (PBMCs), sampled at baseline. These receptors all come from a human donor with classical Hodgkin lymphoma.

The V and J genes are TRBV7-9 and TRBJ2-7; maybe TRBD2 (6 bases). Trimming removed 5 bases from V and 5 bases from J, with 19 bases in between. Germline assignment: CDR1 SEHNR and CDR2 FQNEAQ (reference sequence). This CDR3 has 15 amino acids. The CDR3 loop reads CASSPGGALRDEQYF. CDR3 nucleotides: TGTGCCAGCAGCCCCGGCGGGGCACTTCGGGACGAGCAGTACTTC.

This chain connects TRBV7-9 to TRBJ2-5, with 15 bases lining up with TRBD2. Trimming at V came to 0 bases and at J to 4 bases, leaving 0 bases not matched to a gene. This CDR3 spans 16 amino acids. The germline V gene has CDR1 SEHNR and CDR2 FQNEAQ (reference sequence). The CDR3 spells CASSLAGLAGGETQYF. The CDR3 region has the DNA TGTGCCAGCAGCTTAGCGGGACTAGCGGGGGGAGAGACCCAGTACTTC.

CDR3 protein: CASTLRSGKIPGELFF. The CDR3 bases are TGTGCCAGCACCCTTAGGAGCGGGAAAATTCCCGGGGAGCTGTTTTTT. This chain joins TRBV28 and TRBJ2-2, with 7 nucleotides matching TRBD2. Losses at the gene ends were 7 bases for V and 6 bases for J; bases not matched to a gene: 14. The CDR3 contains 16 residues. Germline CDR1 reads MDHEN; CDR2 reads SYDVKM.

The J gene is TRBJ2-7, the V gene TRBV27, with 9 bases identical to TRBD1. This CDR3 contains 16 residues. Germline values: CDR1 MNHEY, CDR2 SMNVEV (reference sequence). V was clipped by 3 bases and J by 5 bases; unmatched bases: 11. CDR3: CASSFGTGTGFDEQYF. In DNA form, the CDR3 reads TGTGCCAGCAGTTTTGGTACCGGGACAGGGTTCGACGAGCAGTACTTC.

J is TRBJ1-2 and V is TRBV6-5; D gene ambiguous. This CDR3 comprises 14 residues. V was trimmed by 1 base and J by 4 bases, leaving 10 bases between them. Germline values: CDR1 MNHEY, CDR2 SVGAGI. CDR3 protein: CASSYFGGPYGYTF. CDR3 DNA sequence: TGTGCCAGCAGTTACTTTGGCGGCCCCTATGGCTACACCTTC.

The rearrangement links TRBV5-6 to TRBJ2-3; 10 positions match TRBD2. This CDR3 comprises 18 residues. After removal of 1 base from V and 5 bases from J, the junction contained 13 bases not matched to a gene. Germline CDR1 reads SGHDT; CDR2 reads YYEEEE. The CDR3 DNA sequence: TGTGCCAGCAGCTTGACCCTCAGCGGGGGGGCCGTTGGAGATACGCAGTATTTT. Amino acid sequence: CASSLTLSGGAVGDTQYF.

The DNA of the CDR3 is TGTGCCAGCAGCAAAGGGACAGGGGGCAATGAAAAACTGTTTTTT. It yields the protein CASSKGTGGNEKLFF. V and J are TRBV21-1 and TRBJ1-4; the DNA was not used to check the table's D call, TRBD1. TRBV21-1 is listed as a pseudogene. CDR3 size: 15 residues.

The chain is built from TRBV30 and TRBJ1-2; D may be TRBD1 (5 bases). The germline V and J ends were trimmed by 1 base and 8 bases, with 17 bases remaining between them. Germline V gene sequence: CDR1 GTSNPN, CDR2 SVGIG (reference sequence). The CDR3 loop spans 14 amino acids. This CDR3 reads CAWSGNRDGVGYTF. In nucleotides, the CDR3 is TGTGCCTGGAGTGGAAACCGGGACGGTGTCGGCTACACCTTC. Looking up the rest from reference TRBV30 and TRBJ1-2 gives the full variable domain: SQTIHQWPATLVQPVGSPLSLECTVEGTSNPNLYWYRQAAGRGLQLLFYSVGIGQISSEVPQNLSASRPQDRQFILSSKKLLLSDSGFYLCAWSGNRDGVGYTFGSGTRLTVV.

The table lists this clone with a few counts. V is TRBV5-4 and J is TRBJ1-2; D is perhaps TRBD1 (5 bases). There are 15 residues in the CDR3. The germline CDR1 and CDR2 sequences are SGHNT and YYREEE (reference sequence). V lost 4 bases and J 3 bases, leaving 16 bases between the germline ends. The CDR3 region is CASSHGHVIDYGYTF. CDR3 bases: TGTGCCAGCAGCCACGGACACGTAATAGACTATGGCTACACCTTC.

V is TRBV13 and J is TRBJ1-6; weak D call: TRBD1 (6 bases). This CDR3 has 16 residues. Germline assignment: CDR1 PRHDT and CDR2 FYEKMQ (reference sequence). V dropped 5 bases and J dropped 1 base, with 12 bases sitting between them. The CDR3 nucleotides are TGTGCCAGCAGCCCGAGAGGGGGGTCCTATAATTCACCCCTCCACTTT. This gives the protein CASSPRGGSYNSPLHF.

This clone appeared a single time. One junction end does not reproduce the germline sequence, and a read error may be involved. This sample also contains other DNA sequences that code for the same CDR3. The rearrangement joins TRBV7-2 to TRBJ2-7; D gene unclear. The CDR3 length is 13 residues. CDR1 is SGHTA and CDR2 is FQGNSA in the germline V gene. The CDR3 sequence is CASSWVGVYEQYF. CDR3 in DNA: TGCGCCAGCAGTTGGGTTGGGGTCTACGAGCAGTACTTC.

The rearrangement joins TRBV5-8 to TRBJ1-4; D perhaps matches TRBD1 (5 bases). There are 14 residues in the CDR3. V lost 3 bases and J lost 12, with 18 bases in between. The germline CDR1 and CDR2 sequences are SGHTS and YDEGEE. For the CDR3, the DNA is TGTGCCAGCAGCTCGGCGGGCGGAGGCAGGGAACTGTTTTTT. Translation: CASSSAGGGRELFF.

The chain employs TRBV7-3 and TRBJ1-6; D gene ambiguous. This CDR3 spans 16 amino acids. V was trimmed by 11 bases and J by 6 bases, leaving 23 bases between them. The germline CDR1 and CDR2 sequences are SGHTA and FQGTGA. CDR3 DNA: TGTGCCCTGAGGTCCAGGCGCTCAGAGTTTAATTCACCCCTCCACTTT. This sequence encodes CALRSRRSEFNSPLHF.

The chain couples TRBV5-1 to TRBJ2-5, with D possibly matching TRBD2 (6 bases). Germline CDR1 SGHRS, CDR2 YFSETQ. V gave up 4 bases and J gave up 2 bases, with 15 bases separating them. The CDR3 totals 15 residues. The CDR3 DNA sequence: TGCGCCAGCAGCCCCGGTGTGCGGGGACAAGAGACCCAGTACTTC. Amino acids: CASSPGVRGQETQYF.

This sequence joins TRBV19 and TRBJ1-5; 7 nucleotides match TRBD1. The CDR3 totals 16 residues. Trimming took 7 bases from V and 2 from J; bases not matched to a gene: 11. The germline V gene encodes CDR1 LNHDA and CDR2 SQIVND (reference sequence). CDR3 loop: CASTTGWWRGNQPQHF. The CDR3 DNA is TGTGCCAGTACGACAGGGTGGTGGCGTGGCAATCAGCCCCAGCATTTT.

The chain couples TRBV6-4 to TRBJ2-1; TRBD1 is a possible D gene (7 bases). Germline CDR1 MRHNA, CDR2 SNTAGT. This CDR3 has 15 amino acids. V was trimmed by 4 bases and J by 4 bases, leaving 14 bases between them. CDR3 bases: TGTGCCAGCAGTGGGGGGGACAGCATTTACAATGAGCAGTTCTTC. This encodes CASSGGDSIYNEQFF.